The 2 T cell receptor beta chains below all came from one sample that was sequenced in a study of cytomegalovirus exposure and HLA in healthy donors (dated by TCRdb to about 2017). The receptor library was made with the immunoSEQ multiplex PCR assay. For the multiplex PCR, a mixture combining 60 forward primers for TCR Vbeta segments and 13 reverse primers for TCR Jbeta segments was used. This is the immuneACCESS table as TCRdb keeps it, with only in-frame sequences that have V and J called. A part of the clones is gone; compared with another copy, unresolved V genes explain less than half, and the rest is unexplained. The sample table shows 100,000 to 150,000 clones, and about 74% are seen once. The ten largest clones capture 7.3% of the sample. The sequencing input was PBMCs. Every receptor here comes from a male donor in good health and CMV-seronegative.

The chain couples TRBV27 to TRBJ2-7, with D possibly TRBD1 on 5 matching bases. CDR1 is MNHEY, CDR2 SMNVEV, per germline (reference sequence). V was pared by 6 bases and J by 4 bases, with 25 bases between. The CDR3 covers 17 residues. The DNA for the CDR3 is TGTGCCAGCAGCCCAGACAGTTATCGTACTGCGTCGTACGAGCAGTACTTC. It codes for CASSPDSYRTASYEQYF.

This chain connects TRBV28 to TRBJ1-2; 8 nucleotides match TRBD1. This CDR3 is built from 16 residues. The V and J ends lost 3 bases and 7 bases, in that order; junction bases with no gene match: 13. Germline loops: CDR1 MDHEN, CDR2 SYDVKM. The CDR3 loop is CASSFYKTGAPSGYTF. In DNA form, the CDR3 reads TGTGCCAGCAGTTTCTATAAGACAGGGGCCCCCTCTGGCTACACCTTC.